This section outlines one T cell receptor beta chain sequence together with its context. What it binds is unknown. With 3 bases removed from V and 0 bases from J, the gap between germline ends came to 15 bases. Germline CDR1 DFQATT, CDR2 SNEGSKA (reference sequence). The CDR3 runs 16 residues. This entry belongs to a study of T cells after yellow fever vaccination. Broader study findings: A weaker secondary response peaked on day 5, the primary on day 15.

UMIs and a universal primer site were added when TCR cDNA was made by 5'RACE template switching. TCRdb re-derived calls from the 5' RACE reads in MiXCR, one entry per CDR3 protein. The sample lists 550,000 to 750,000 distinct CDR3 sequences, roughly 13% seen once, with roughly 13% in the top ten. The sequence came from a man aged 25 to 40 who received the YFV17D yellow fever vaccine. Source: PBMCs, taken on the day of the yellow fever booster vaccination. The chain employs TRBV20-1 and TRBJ2-1; D gene uncertain. The CDR3 spells CSASLAGLSSYNEQFF. The DNA for the CDR3 is TGCAGTGCTAGCCTGGCCGGCCTGAGCTCCTACAATGAGCAGTTCTTC.